Listed below are T cell receptor beta chains from one sample, sequenced in a study of shared clonotypes between healthy human individuals. TCRdb's copy holds only in-frame clones and misses some; the assay was immunoSEQ multiplex PCR. The sample consists of a few million clones, more than 90% of them appearing once. Specimen: naive CD4+ T cells sorted from blood. The receptors derive from a man between 18 and 35 years old in good health. CDR3s include the opening cysteine and the closing phenylalanine or tryptophan. Each record gives: J gene, V gene, D gene, clone size, CDR3 protein, CDR3 DNA. D genes are given only for firm matches. The size field is filled for only some rows; it gives once, few, many or a size class.

TRBJ2-3	TRBV11-2	-	-	CASSLTGSVVTDTQYF	TGTGCCAGCAGCTTGACGGGGTCAGTGGTTACAGATACGCAGTATTTT
TRBJ1-5	TRBV4-1	TRBD1	-	CASSQEAGQVRPQHF	TGCGCCAGCAGCCAAGAGGCGGGACAGGTAAGGCCCCAGCATTTT
TRBJ2-7	TRBV10-1	-	-	CASSQGYEQYF	TGCGCCAGCAGCCAGGGCTACGAGCAGTACTTC
TRBJ2-3	TRBV28	-	-	CASSRDDTQYF	TGTGCCAGCAGCAGGGACGATACGCAGTATTTT
TRBJ2-1	TRBV10-3	TRBD1	-	CAIRAPQGYNEQFF	TGTGCCATCCGAGCCCCACAGGGGTACAATGAGCAGTTCTTC
TRBJ2-3	TRBV2	-	-	CASSRVITSTDTQYF	TGTGCCAGCAGTCGCGTAATCACTAGCACAGATACGCAGTATTTT
TRBJ1-2	TRBV5-1	TRBD1	-	CASSPIGQGGLYGYTF	TGCGCCAGCTCCCCAATAGGACAGGGAGGTTTATATGGCTACACCTTC
TRBJ1-4	TRBV5-4	-	-	CAGGLAGEKLFF	TGTGCCGGGGGGCTGGCCGGTGAAAAACTGTTTTTT
TRBJ2-3	TRBV5-5	-	-	CASSLEQGVRNTQYF	TGTGCCAGCAGCTTGGAGCAGGGTGTTCGGAATACGCAGTATTTT
TRBJ2-1	TRBV5-6	TRBD1	-	CASSRDPGQFNNEQFF	TGTGCCAGCAGTCGTGACCCGGGACAGTTCAACAATGAGCAGTTCTTC
TRBJ2-1	TRBV5-4	TRBD2	-	CASSLGAGAYYNEQFF	TGTGCCAGCAGCTTGGGGGCGGGAGCCTACTACAATGAGCAGTTCTTC
TRBJ2-7	TRBV6-6	-	-	CASSYAEGVEQYF	TGTGCCAGCAGTTATGCCGAGGGTGTCGAGCAGTACTTC
TRBJ1-4	TRBV28	-	-	CASSFPGVGEKLFF	TGTGCCAGCAGTTTCCCCGGGGTGGGCGAAAAACTGTTTTTT
TRBJ1-3	TRBV4-3	TRBD1	-	CASSQGQGSGNTIYF	TGCGCCAGCAGCCAGGGACAGGGATCTGGAAACACCATATATTTT
TRBJ1-1	TRBV10-1	-	once	CASSEKGGTEAFF	TGCGCCAGCAGTGAGAAGGGGGGCACTGAAGCTTTCTTT
TRBJ2-7	TRBV5-6	TRBD1	-	CASSLAGQGEQYF	TGTGCCAGCAGCTTGGCGGGACAGGGCGAGCAGTACTTC
TRBJ2-3	TRBV7-7	TRBD2	-	CASSLDREGDTQYF	TGTGCTAGCAGCTTAGACCGGGAGGGAGATACGCAGTATTTT
TRBJ1-2	TRBV12-5	-	-	CASGFPSPTGNRNGYTF	TGTGCTAGTGGTTTCCCCTCTCCAACAGGGAACAGGAATGGCTACACCTTC
TRBJ2-7	TRBV7-2	-	-	CASSLGTRTYEQYF	TGTGCCAGCAGCTTAGGCACTCGAACCTACGAGCAGTACTTC
TRBJ1-5	TRBV15	TRBD1	-	CATSRDLVTGGQPQHF	TGTGCCACCAGCAGAGACCTGGTGACAGGGGGACAGCCCCAGCATTTT
TRBJ1-4	TRBV5-1	-	-	CASSLGGVGEKLFF	TGCGCCAGCAGCTTGGGGGGTGTAGGTGAAAAACTGTTTTTT
TRBJ2-7	TRBV29-1	TRBD1	-	CSVEDRVKGYEQYF	TGCAGCGTGGAAGACAGGGTAAAAGGGTACGAGCAGTACTTC
TRBJ2-7	TRBV7-2	-	-	CASSLVRESHEQYF	TGTGCCAGCAGCTTAGTAAGGGAGTCCCACGAGCAGTACTTC
TRBJ1-2	TRBV7-9	-	-	CASESSNRVYGYTF	TGTGCCAGCGAGTCCTCGAACAGGGTCTATGGCTACACCTTC
TRBJ2-3	TRBV2	-	-	CASSPDRPYTDTQYF	TGTGCCAGCAGTCCGGACAGACCTTACACAGATACGCAGTATTTT
TRBJ2-6	TRBV28	-	-	CASRSGSAGANVLTF	TGTGCCAGCAGGTCAGGGTCCGCTGGGGCCAACGTCCTGACTTTC
TRBJ1-1	TRBV14	-	-	CASSPPGSLIAFF	TGTGCCAGCAGCCCCCCAGGGTCCCTAATCGCTTTCTTT
TRBJ1-3	TRBV29-1	-	-	CSVTLTRGDSGNTIYF	TGCAGCGTCACTCTCACTAGGGGCGACTCTGGAAACACCATATATTTT
TRBJ2-3	TRBV25-1	-	once	CASRLRDTQYF	TGTGCCAGCAGGCTAAGAGATACGCAGTATTTT
TRBJ2-3	TRBV7-2	TRBD1	-	CASSLAAGGADTQYF	TGTGCCAGCAGCTTAGCGGCAGGGGGCGCAGATACGCAGTATTTT
TRBJ2-1	TRBV27	-	-	CASSFIRIRDDSNEQFF	TGTGCCAGCAGTTTCATCCGGATCAGGGATGACAGCAATGAGCAGTTCTTC
TRBJ2-7	TRBV4-1	TRBD2	-	CASSQILAASYEQYF	TGCGCCAGCAGCCAAATACTAGCGGCCTCCTACGAGCAGTACTTC
TRBJ2-1	TRBV7-2	-	-	CASSLGIPVANNEQFF	TGTGCCAGCAGCTTAGGAATCCCGGTGGCTAACAATGAGCAGTTCTTC
TRBJ2-5	TRBV13	TRBD1	-	CASSSGQKRSTQETQYF	TGTGCCAGCAGCTCGGGACAGAAAAGGAGTACCCAAGAGACCCAGTACTTC
TRBJ2-1	TRBV5-1	TRBD1	once	CASSSFRDRGPNEQFF	TGCGCCAGCAGCTCATTCCGGGACAGGGGCCCCAATGAGCAGTTCTTC
TRBJ2-3	TRBV14	TRBD1	-	CASSHWTGGRLDTQYF	TGTGCCAGCAGCCATTGGACAGGGGGACGATTAGATACGCAGTATTTT
TRBJ2-7	TRBV6-5	TRBD1	-	CASSYWDRSYEQYF	TGTGCCAGCAGTTACTGGGACAGGTCCTACGAGCAGTACTTC
TRBJ2-7	TRBV18	TRBD1	-	CASSPPGDRNEQYF	TGTGCCAGCTCACCACCAGGGGACAGGAACGAGCAGTACTTC
TRBJ1-3	TRBV9	-	-	CASSVVSSGNTIYF	TGTGCCAGCAGCGTAGTATCTTCTGGAAACACCATATATTTT
TRBJ2-2	TRBV15	-	-	CATGAQGGTGELFF	TGTGCCACCGGGGCTCAGGGAGGCACCGGGGAGCTGTTTTTT
TRBJ2-7	TRBV6-5	-	-	CASALQWGDYEQYF	TGTGCCAGTGCCTTACAGTGGGGTGACTACGAGCAGTACTTC
TRBJ1-2	TRBV6-5	TRBD1	-	CASSYPTGMGYGYTF	TGTGCCAGCAGTTACCCGACAGGGATGGGCTATGGCTACACCTTC
TRBJ2-3	TRBV18	-	-	CASSPQEQVLTDTQYF	TGTGCCAGCTCACCACAGGAGCAGGTCTTAACAGATACGCAGTATTTT
TRBJ2-1	TRBV5-1	-	-	CASSLQLLGNEQFF	TGCGCCAGCAGCTTGCAACTATTAGGCAATGAGCAGTTCTTC
TRBJ1-2	TRBV27	-	-	CASSTGGLQANYGYTF	TGTGCCAGCAGTACGGGGGGCTTACAAGCTAACTATGGCTACACCTTC
TRBJ2-3	TRBV11-2	TRBD2	-	CASSISGGGKTDTQYF	TGTGCCAGCAGCATATCGGGAGGGGGTAAAACAGATACGCAGTATTTT
TRBJ1-2	TRBV5-8	-	-	CASSFRGGDPHGYTF	TGTGCCAGCAGCTTTCGTGGAGGGGATCCGCATGGCTACACCTTC
TRBJ1-2	TRBV10-3	-	-	CAISQEPRGYGYTF	TGTGCCATCAGTCAGGAGCCACGGGGCTATGGCTACACCTTC
TRBJ1-5	TRBV28	-	-	CASSLGGSNQPQHF	TGTGCCAGCAGTTTAGGAGGCAGCAATCAGCCCCAGCATTTT
TRBJ2-7	TRBV20-1	-	-	CSAGGIGPQYF	TGCAGTGCTGGGGGTATTGGCCCGCAGTACTTC
TRBJ2-3	TRBV13	-	once	CASSLRDFDDSTDTQYF	TGTGCCAGCAGCTTGAGGGACTTCGATGACAGCACAGATACGCAGTATTTT
TRBJ1-2	TRBV2	-	-	CASRTQIGPYYGYTF	TGTGCCAGCAGGACACAAATCGGTCCCTACTATGGCTACACCTTC
TRBJ2-7	TRBV29-1	-	-	CSVVPPQSLEQYF	TGCAGCGTTGTGCCCCCCCAGTCCCTCGAGCAGTACTTC